This is a list of T cell receptor beta chains from one sample in a study of T cells after yellow fever vaccination. One entry per CDR3 protein results from TCRdb running MiXCR on the 5' RACE reads. The sample holds around 300,000 distinct CDR3 sequences; over 4% are singletons and the top ten take just under 25%. Sequenced here: PBMCs, sampled 5 days after the yellow fever booster vaccination. All receptors derive from a young man who received the YFV17D yellow fever vaccine. The CDR3 runs from the conserved cysteine through the conserved F or W. The D gene is left open where the match is weak. Clone size is not always given. Where it is, it says once, few, many or a class for expanded clones.

d_call	j_call	clone_size	v_call	cdr3_aa	cdr3_nt
-	TRBJ1-1	many	TRBV7-2	CASSLYNTEAFF	TGTGCCAGCAGCTTATACAACACTGAAGCTTTCTTT
TRBD2	TRBJ2-5	few	TRBV7-3	CASSLTATSGVETQYF	TGTGCCAGCAGCTTAACCGCGACTAGCGGGGTTGAGACCCAGTACTTC
TRBD2	TRBJ2-4	-	TRBV6-6	CASSSNPTSGGGRSKNIQYF	TGTGCCAGCAGTTCCAACCCGACTAGCGGGGGTGGCCGTAGCAAAAACATTCAGTACTTC
-	TRBJ2-5	many	TRBV5-1	CASSASGAYEETQYF	TGCGCCAGCTCTGCGTCTGGGGCCTACGAGGAGACCCAGTACTTC
-	TRBJ2-2	-	TRBV7-7	CASSVQGLELFF	TGTGCCAGCAGCGTACAGGGTTTGGAGCTGTTTTTT
-	TRBJ1-6	-	TRBV27	CASSLAQPNSPLHF	TGTGCCAGCAGTTTAGCCCAACCTAATTCACCCCTCCACTTT
TRBD1	TRBJ1-5	-	TRBV18	CASSPQTGWNQPQHF	TGTGCCAGCTCACCCCAGACAGGGTGGAATCAGCCCCAGCATTTT
-	TRBJ2-1	-	TRBV7-2	CASSWVGQSSYNEQFF	TGTGCCAGCAGCTGGGTAGGACAGAGCTCCTACAATGAGCAGTTCTTC
-	TRBJ1-1	many	TRBV18	CASSPPGRLNTEAFF	TGTGCCAGCTCACCCCCGGGACGATTGAACACTGAAGCTTTCTTT
-	TRBJ2-7	-	TRBV6-5	CASSRDGWREQYF	TGTGCCAGCAGTCGGGACGGATGGCGCGAGCAGTACTTC
-	TRBJ2-3	many	TRBV5-6	CASSSGPLTDTQYF	TGTGCCAGCAGCTCGGGACCACTCACAGATACGCAGTATTTT
TRBD2	TRBJ2-5	-	TRBV5-1	CASSPGGRLETQYF	TGCGCCAGCAGCCCGGGGGGGCGTTTGGAGACCCAGTACTTC
-	TRBJ1-6	-	TRBV18	CASSQGGIDSPLHF	TGTGCCAGCTCACAGGGGGGAATTGACTCACCCCTCCACTTT
TRBD1	TRBJ1-3	-	TRBV2	CASSRTGANTIYF	TGTGCCAGCAGTCGGACAGGGGCAAACACCATATATTTT
TRBD1	TRBJ1-2	-	TRBV10-3	CAIGQGSYGYTF	TGTGCCATCGGACAGGGAAGCTATGGCTACACCTTC
TRBD1	TRBJ1-2	-	TRBV5-4	CASSTGQANYGYTF	TGTGCCAGCAGCACGGGACAGGCAAACTATGGCTACACCTTC
-	TRBJ2-3	few	TRBV4-3	CASSQGGGTHTDTQYF	TGCGCCAGCAGCCAAGGGGGCGGCACCCACACAGATACGCAGTATTTT
-	TRBJ2-1	few	TRBV23-1	CASSQSDEQFF	TGCGCCAGCAGTCAATCGGATGAGCAGTTCTTC
-	TRBJ2-1	many	TRBV28	CASSLSALGGNEQFF	TGTGCCAGCAGTTTATCGGCCCTCGGGGGTAATGAGCAGTTCTTC
TRBD1	TRBJ2-3	few	TRBV10-3	CAIRETGGFTDTQYF	TGTGCCATCAGGGAGACAGGGGGCTTTACAGATACGCAGTATTTT
-	TRBJ2-1	few	TRBV20-1	CSARGGGWTYNEQFF	TGCAGTGCTAGAGGGGGGGGCTGGACCTACAATGAGCAGTTCTTC
TRBD1	TRBJ2-3	-	TRBV20-1	CSASGTVSTDTQYF	TGCAGTGCTAGCGGGACAGTAAGCACAGATACGCAGTATTTT
-	TRBJ1-3	few	TRBV7-9	CASSLVPADIYF	TGTGCCAGCAGCTTAGTACCAGCCGACATATATTTT
-	TRBJ2-5	many	TRBV29-1	CSVDQQQETQYF	TGCAGCGTAGACCAGCAGCAAGAGACCCAGTACTTC
TRBD2	TRBJ2-1	-	TRBV15	CATSAGTSGGNEQFF	TGTGCCACCAGCGCCGGGACTAGCGGGGGAAATGAGCAGTTCTTC
-	TRBJ2-2	many	TRBV5-5	CASSLIHEGGELFF	TGTGCCAGCAGCCTAATCCATGAGGGCGGGGAGCTGTTTTTT
-	TRBJ2-5	few	TRBV15	CATSRVGTSKETQYF	TGTGCCACCAGCAGAGTGGGGACATCTAAAGAGACCCAGTACTTC
TRBD1	TRBJ2-3	many	TRBV11-2	CASSPQGDTQYF	TGTGCCAGCAGCCCACAGGGGGATACGCAGTATTTT
-	TRBJ2-3	few	TRBV28	CAGSRGSYTDTQYF	TGTGCCGGTTCAAGGGGCTCATACACAGATACGCAGTATTTT
TRBD1	TRBJ1-1	few	TRBV3-1	CASSQGTGAATEAFF	TGTGCCAGCAGCCAAGGAACAGGGGCGGCCACTGAAGCTTTCTTT
-	TRBJ2-1	few	TRBV14	CASSPFSGITYNEQFF	TGTGCCAGCAGCCCCTTTAGCGGAATTACCTACAATGAGCAGTTCTTC
-	TRBJ2-1	-	TRBV27	CASSFIGSEQFF	TGTGCCAGCAGTTTTATAGGGAGCGAGCAGTTCTTC
-	TRBJ2-7	many	TRBV4-2	CASSNPFPGLYEQYF	TGTGCCAGCAGCAATCCCTTCCCAGGGCTCTACGAGCAGTACTTC
-	TRBJ1-2	-	TRBV30	CAWVYGPGGYTF	TGTGCCTGGGTTTACGGGCCGGGTGGCTACACCTTC
TRBD1	TRBJ2-7	few	TRBV6-6	CASRETGTGAYEQYF	TGTGCCAGCAGAGAGACCGGGACAGGAGCTTACGAGCAGTACTTC
TRBD1	TRBJ2-5	-	TRBV10-2	CASSFTGGRQTQYF	TGCGCCAGCAGTTTTACAGGGGGCAGACAGACCCAGTACTTC
-	TRBJ2-5	-	TRBV7-3	CASSLNSIQETQYF	TGTGCCAGCAGCTTAAATTCCATCCAAGAGACCCAGTACTTC
TRBD2	TRBJ2-7	few	TRBV4-1	CASSQPTSGAYEQYF	TGCGCCAGCAGCCAACCGACTAGCGGGGCCTACGAGCAGTACTTC
TRBD1	TRBJ1-4	few	TRBV27	CASSFGTAIDEKLFF	TGTGCCAGCAGTTTCGGGACAGCAATTGACGAAAAACTGTTTTTT
-	TRBJ2-1	few	TRBV2	CASKVGGAYEQFF	TGTGCCAGCAAGGTAGGGGGGGCCTATGAGCAGTTCTTC
-	TRBJ1-4	many	TRBV7-6	CASSRQVEDEKLFF	TGTGCCAGCAGCCGACAGGTGGAAGATGAAAAACTGTTTTTT